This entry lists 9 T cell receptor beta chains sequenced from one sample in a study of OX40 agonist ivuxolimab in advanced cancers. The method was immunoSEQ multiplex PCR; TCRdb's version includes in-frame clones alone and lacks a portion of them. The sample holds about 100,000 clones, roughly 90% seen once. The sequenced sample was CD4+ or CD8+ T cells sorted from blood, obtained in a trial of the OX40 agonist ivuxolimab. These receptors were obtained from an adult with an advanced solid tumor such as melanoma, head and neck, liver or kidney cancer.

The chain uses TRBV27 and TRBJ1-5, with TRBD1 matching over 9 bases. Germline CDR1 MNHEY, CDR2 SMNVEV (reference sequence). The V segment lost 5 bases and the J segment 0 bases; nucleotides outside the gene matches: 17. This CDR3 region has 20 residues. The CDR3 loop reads CASSPIAGDRVRYSNQPQHF. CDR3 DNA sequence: TGTGCCAGCAGTCCTATCGCAGGGGACAGGGTCCGGTATAGCAATCAGCCCCAGCATTTT.

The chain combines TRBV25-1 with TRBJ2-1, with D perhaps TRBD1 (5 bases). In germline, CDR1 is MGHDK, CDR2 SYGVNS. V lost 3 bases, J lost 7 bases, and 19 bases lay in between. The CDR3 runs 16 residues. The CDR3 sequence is CASSERTNLPTNEQFF. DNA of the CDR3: TGTGCCAGCAGTGAGCGGACAAACCTGCCGACTAATGAGCAGTTCTTC.

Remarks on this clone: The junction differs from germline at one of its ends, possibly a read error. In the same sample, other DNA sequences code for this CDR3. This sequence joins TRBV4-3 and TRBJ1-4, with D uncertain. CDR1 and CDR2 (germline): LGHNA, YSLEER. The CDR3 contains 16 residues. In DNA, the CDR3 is TGCGCCAGCAGCCAAGAGGCAGGAGGGATTAATGAAAAGCTGTTTTTT. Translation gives CASSQEAGGINEKLFF.

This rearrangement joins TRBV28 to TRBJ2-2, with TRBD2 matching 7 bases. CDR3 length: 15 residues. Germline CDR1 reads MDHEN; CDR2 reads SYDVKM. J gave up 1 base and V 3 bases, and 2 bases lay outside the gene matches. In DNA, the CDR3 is TGTGCCAGCAGTTTCGCTAGCGGGAACACCGGGGAGCTGTTTTTT. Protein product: CASSFASGNTGELFF.

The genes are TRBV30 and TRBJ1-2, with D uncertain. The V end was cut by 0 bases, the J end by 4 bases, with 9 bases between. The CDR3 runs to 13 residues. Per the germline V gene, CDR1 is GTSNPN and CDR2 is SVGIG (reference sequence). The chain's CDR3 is CAWSVLAAYGYTF. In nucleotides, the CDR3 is TGTGCCTGGAGTGTACTGGCAGCCTATGGCTACACCTTC.

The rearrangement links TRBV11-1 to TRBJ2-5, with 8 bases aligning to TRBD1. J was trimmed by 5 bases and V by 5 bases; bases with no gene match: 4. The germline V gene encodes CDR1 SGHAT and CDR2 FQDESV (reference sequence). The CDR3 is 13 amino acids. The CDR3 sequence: CASSRGQGETQYF. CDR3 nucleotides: TGTGCCAGCAGCCGCGGACAGGGCGAGACCCAGTACTTC.

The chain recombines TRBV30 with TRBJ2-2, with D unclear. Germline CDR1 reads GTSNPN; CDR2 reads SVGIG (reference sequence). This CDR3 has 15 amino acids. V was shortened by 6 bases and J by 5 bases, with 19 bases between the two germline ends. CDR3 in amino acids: CACGRHSLGTGELFF. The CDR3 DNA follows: TGTGCCTGCGGGCGACACAGCCTCGGTACCGGGGAGCTGTTTTTT.

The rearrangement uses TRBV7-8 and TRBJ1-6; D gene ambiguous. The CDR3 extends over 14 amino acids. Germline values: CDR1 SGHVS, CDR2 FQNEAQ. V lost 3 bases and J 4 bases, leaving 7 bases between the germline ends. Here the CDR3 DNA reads TGTGCCAGCAGCTTTTTAGATTATAATTCACCCCTCCACTTT. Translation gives CASSFLDYNSPLHF.

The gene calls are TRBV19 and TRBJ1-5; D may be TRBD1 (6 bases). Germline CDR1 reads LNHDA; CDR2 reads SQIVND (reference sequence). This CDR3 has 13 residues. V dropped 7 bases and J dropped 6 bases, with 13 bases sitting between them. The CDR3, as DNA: TGTGCCAGTACCCGAGGGGGTAGTCAGCCCCAGCATTTT. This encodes CASTRGGSQPQHF. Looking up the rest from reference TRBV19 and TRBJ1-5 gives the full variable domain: DGGITQSPKYLFRKEGQNVTLSCEQNLNHDAMYWYRQDPGQGLRLIYYSQIVNDFQKGDIAEGYSVSREKKESFPLTVTSAQKNPTAFYLCASTRGGSQPQHFGDGTRLSIL.